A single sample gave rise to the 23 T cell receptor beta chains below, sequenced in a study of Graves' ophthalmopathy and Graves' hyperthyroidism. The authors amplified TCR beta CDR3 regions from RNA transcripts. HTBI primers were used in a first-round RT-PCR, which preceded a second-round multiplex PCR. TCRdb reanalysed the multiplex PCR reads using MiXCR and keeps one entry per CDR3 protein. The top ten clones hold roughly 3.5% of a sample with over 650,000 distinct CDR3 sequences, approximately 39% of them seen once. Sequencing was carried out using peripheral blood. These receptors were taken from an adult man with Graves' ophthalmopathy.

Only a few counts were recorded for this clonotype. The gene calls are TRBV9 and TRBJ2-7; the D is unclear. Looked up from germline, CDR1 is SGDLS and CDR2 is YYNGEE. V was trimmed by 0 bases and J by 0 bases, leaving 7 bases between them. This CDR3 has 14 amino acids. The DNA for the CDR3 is TGTGCCAGCAGCGTAGATCTCAGCTCCTACGAGCAGTACTTC. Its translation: CASSVDLSSYEQYF.

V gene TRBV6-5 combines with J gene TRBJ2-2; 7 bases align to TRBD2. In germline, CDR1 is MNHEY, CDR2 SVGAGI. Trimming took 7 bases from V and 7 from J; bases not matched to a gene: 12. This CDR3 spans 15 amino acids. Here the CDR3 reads CASTTLADAGGELFF. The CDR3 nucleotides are TGTGCCAGCACCACGCTAGCGGACGCGGGCGGGGAGCTGTTTTTT.

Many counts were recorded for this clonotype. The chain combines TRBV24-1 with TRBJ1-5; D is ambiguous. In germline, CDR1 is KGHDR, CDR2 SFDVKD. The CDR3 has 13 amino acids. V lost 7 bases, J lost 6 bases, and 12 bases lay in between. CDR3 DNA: TGTGCCACCAGCTCTGGGTGGGCTCAGCCCCAGCATTTT. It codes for CATSSGWAQPQHF.

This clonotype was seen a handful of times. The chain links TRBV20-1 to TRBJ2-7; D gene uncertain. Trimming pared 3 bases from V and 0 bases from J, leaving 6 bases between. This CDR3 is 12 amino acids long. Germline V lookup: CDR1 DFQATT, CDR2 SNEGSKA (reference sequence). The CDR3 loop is CSARDDSYEQYF. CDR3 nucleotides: TGCAGTGCTAGGGACGACTCCTACGAGCAGTACTTC.

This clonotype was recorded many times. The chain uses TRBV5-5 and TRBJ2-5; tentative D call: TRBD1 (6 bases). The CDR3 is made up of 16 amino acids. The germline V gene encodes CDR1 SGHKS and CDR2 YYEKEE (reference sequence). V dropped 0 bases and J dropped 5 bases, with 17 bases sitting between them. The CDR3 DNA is TGTGCCAGCAGCTTGGCAGCCGTCCAGGGGATGGAGACCCAGTACTTC. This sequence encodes CASSLAAVQGMETQYF.

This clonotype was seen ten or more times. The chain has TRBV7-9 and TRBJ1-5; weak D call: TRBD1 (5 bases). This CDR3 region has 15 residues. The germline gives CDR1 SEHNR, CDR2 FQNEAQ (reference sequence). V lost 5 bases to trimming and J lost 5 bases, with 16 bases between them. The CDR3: CASSRGGEGDQPQHF. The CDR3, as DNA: TGTGCCAGCAGCCGGGGCGGGGAAGGGGATCAGCCCCAGCATTTT.

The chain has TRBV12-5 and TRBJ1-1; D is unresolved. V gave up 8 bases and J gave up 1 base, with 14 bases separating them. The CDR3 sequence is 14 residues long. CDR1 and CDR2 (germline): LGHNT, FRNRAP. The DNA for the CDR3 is TGTGCTAGTTCTATCAGCGTGGGGAACACTGAAGCTTTCTTT. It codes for CASSISVGNTEAFF.

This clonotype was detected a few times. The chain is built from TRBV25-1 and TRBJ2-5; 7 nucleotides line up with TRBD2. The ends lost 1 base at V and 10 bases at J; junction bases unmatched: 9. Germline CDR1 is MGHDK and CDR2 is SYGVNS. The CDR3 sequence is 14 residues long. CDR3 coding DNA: TGTGCCAGCAGTGAATGGGGTGAAGCGGGGAACCAGTACTTC. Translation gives CASSEWGEAGNQYF.

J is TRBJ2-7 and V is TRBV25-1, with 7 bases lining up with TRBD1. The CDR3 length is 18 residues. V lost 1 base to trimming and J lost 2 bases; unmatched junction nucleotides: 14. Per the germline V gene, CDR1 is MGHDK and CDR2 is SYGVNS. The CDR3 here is CASSESGPGQAPAYEQYF. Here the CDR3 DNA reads TGTGCCAGCAGTGAATCGGGACCCGGACAGGCACCTGCCTACGAGCAGTACTTC.

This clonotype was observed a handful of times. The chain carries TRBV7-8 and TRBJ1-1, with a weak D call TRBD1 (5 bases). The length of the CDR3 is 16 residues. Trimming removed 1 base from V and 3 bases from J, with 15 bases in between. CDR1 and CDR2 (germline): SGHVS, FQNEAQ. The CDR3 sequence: CASSLGVGTWDTEAFF. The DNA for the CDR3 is TGTGCCAGCAGCTTAGGTGTTGGGACCTGGGACACTGAAGCTTTCTTT.

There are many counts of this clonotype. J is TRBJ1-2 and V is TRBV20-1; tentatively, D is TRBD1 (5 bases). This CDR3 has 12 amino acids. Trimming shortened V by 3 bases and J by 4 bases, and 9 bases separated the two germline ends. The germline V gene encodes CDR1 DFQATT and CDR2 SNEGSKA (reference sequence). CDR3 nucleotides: TGCAGTGCTAGCGGGGGGATCTATGGCTACACCTTC. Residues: CSASGGIYGYTF.

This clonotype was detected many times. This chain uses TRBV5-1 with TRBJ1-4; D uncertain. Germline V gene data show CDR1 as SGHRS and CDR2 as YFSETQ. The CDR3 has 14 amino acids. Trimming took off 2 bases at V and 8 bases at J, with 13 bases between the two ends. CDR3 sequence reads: CASSFGAETEKLFF. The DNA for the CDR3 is TGCGCCAGCAGCTTCGGTGCGGAAACAGAAAAACTGTTTTTT.

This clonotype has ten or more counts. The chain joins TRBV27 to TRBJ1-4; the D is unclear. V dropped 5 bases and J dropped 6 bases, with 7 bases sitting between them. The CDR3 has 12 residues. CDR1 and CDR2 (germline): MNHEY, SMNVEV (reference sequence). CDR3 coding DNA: TGTGCCAGCAGTACGCAGGATGAAAAACTGTTTTTT. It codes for CASSTQDEKLFF.

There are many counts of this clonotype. CDR3 amino acids: CASSQGGSSYEQYF. Here the CDR3 DNA reads TGCGCCAGCAGCCAAGGGGGCTCGTCCTACGAGCAGTACTTC. The V gene is TRBV4-1, the J gene TRBJ2-7; D is possibly TRBD1 (5 bases). The CDR3 is made up of 14 amino acids. Trimming shortened V by 1 base and J by 1 base, and 8 bases separated the two germline ends. CDR1 and CDR2 from the germline V gene are MGHRA and YSYEKL.

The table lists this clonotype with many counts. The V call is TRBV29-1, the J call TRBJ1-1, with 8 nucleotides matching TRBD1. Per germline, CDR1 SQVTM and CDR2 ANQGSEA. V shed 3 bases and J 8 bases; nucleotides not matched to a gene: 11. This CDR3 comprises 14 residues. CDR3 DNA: TGCAGCGTTGACCAAGGACAGGGAGTGGCAGAAGCTTTCTTT. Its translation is CSVDQGQGVAEAFF.

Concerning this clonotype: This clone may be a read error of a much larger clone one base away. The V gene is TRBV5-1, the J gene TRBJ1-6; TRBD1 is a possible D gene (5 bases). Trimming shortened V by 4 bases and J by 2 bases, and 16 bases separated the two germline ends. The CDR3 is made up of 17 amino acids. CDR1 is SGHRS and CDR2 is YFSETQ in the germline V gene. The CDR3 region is CASSPGLRSPYNSPLHF. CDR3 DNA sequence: TGCGCCAGCAGCCCGGGACTACGGAGCCCCTATAATTCACCCCTCCACTTT. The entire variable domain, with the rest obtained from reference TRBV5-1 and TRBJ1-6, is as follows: KAGVTQTPRYLIKTRGQQVTLSCSPISGHRSVSWYQQTPGQGLQFLFEYFSETQRNKGNFPGRFSGRQFSNSRSEMNVSTLELGDSALYLCASSPGLRSPYNSPLHFGNGTRLTVT.

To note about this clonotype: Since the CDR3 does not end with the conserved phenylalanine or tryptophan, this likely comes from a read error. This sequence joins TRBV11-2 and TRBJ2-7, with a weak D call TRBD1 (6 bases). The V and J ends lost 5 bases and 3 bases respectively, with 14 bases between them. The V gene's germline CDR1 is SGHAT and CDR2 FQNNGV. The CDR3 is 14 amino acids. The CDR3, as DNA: TGTGCCAGCAGCCCACCAGGACAGAGCTACGAGCAGTACATC. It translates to CASSPPGQSYEQYI.

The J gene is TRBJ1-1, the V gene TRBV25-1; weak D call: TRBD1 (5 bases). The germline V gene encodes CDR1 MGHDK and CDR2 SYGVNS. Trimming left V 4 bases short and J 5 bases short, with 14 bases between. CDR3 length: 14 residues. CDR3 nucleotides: TGTGCCAGCAGTGCCCAGGGTATGGAAACTGAAGCTTTCTTT. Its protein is CASSAQGMETEAFF. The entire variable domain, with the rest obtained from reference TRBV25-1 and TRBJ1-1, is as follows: EADIYQTPRYLVIGTGKKITLECSQTMGHDKMYWYQQDPGMELHLIHYSYGVNSTEKGDLSSESTVSRIRTEHFPLTLESARPSHTSQYLCASSAQGMETEAFFGQGTRLTVV.

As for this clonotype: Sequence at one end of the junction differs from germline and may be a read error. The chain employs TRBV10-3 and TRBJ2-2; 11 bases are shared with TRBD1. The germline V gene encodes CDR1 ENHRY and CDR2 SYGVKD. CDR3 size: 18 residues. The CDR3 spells CASSEANTGTGGTGELFF. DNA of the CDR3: TGTGCCAGCAGTGAAGCGAATACCGGGACAGGGGGCACCGGGGAGCTGTTTTTT.

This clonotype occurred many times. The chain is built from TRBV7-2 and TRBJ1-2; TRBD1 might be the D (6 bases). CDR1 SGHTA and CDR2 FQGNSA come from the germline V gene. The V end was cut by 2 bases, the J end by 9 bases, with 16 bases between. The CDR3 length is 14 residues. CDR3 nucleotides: TGTGCCAGCAGCTTAAAGGAGGCAGGGGTGCGCTACACCTTC. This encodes CASSLKEAGVRYTF.

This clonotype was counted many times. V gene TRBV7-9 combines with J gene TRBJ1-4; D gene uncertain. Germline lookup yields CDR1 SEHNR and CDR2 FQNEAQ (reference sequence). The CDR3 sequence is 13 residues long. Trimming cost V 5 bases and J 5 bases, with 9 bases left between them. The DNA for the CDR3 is TGTGCCAGCAGCGAGCCGGTGAATGAAAAACTGTTTTTT. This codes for CASSEPVNEKLFF.

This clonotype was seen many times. CDR3 loop: CASSKGPGTTHNEQYF. In DNA, the CDR3 is TGTGCCAGCAGCAAAGGGCCCGGGACTACCCATAACGAGCAGTACTTC. The V call is TRBV7-8, the J call TRBJ2-7; 7 nucleotides agree with TRBD2. This CDR3 comprises 16 residues. V gave up 5 bases and J gave up 5 bases; unmatched junction bases: 15. CDR1 is SGHVS, CDR2 FQNEAQ, per germline.

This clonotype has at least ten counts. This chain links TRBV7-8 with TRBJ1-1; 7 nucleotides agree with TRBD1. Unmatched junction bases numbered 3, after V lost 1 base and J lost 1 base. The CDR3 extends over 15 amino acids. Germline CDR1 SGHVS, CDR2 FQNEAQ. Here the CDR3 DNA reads TGTGCCAGCAGCTTAGAAAGACAGGGGAACACTGAAGCTTTCTTT. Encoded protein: CASSLERQGNTEAFF.